A few counts support the clone carrying this T cell receptor beta chain. Its antigen is unknown. The data derive from a study of T cells in Graves' hyperthyroidism and ophthalmopathy. From RNA transcripts, TCR beta CDR3 regions were amplified. First-round RT-PCR of the TCR CDR3 relied on the HTBI primer set. TCRdb analysed the multiplex PCR reads with MiXCR anew, one entry per CDR3 protein. The sample carries about 290,000 distinct CDR3 sequences, approximately 15% recorded once. Study-wide results and caveats: Patients with ophthalmopathy were separated from those with stable hyperthyroidism by a 13 V-J model.

The CDR3 is 14 residues long. The junction had 5 bases not matched to a gene; V was cut back by 3 bases and J by 6 bases. Germline-derived CDR1 and CDR2 are LNHDA and SQIVND (reference sequence). The TCR comes from a middle-aged woman with Graves' hyperthyroidism. Sequencing input: blood. The J gene is TRBJ2-1, the V gene TRBV19; TRBD2 matches at 7 bases. In nucleotides, the CDR3 is TGTGCCAGTAGTATTTTATCGGGAGGCAATGAGCAGTTCTTC. Its protein is CASSILSGGNEQFF. Full variable domain (rest looked up from reference TRBV19 and TRBJ2-1): DGGITQSPKYLFRKEGQNVTLSCEQNLNHDAMYWYRQDPGQGLRLIYYSQIVNDFQKGDIAEGYSVSREKKESFPLTVTSAQKNPTAFYLCASSILSGGNEQFFGPGTRLTVL.